This T cell receptor beta chain was captured in a study of PD-1 blockade in classical Hodgkin lymphoma. Study observations and caveats: Undefined causes, possibly disease activity or prior therapy, underlie the repertoire differences. Patients excluded were those beginning nivolumab under 1 year after ASCT. A significant rise in TCR diversity by C4D1 was seen for CD4+ but not CD8+ cells.

The method was immunoSEQ multiplex PCR; TCRdb's version includes in-frame clones alone and lacks a portion of them. The table records about 59,000 clones, 90% of them present only once. With respect to this clone: Antigen specificity is unknown.

This CDR3 has 11 amino acids. Germline V CDR1 and CDR2: LNHDA, SQIVND (reference sequence). The V and J ends lost 5 bases and 5 bases respectively, with 7 bases between them. With no exception, relapse followed autologous stem cell transplantation in all patients, and brentuximab vedotin exposure varied. This TCR derives from a human donor with classical Hodgkin lymphoma. The sample in question was peripheral blood mononuclear cells (PBMCs), obtained at baseline. This chain joins TRBV19 and TRBJ2-7; D is unclear. The CDR3 protein is CASSRGDEQYF. The DNA of the CDR3 is TGTGCCAGTAGTCGTGGAGACGAGCAGTACTTC.